Sequencing of this T cell receptor (beta chain) was carried out in a study of vaccination and CD4 T cells after COVID-19. About the study: The makeup of the convalescents was six males and four females, two of them Hispanic. A median of roughly 72 days (range 14 to 241) separated dose two from the taking of post-vaccine samples.

Sequencing of DNA taken from cultured CD4+ T cells relied on the Oncomine TCR Beta short-read assay. MiXCR, run by TCRdb on the PCR reads, gives a single entry per CDR3 protein. The table lists around 9,000 distinct CDR3 sequences, about 34% of them singletons. Specified treatment: roughly 10-day PBMC culture with coronavirus spike peptide pools or control peptides (ViraFEST assay). Gathering of the CD4+ T cells, from the unexposed donor, took place before the COVID-19 pandemic (2011-2018). The ViraFEST method relied on peptide pools to expand antigen-specific T cells, followed by TCR sequencing. Around 2 million PBMCs per well were cultured with 7.5 to 10 IU/ml IL-2 and 9 to 10 ug/ml peptide pools. Trimming removed 3 bases from V and 5 bases from J; junction bases left unmatched: 3. Germline V lookup: CDR1 SEHNR, CDR2 FQNEAQ (reference sequence). The CDR3 loop spans 13 amino acids. A note on this clonotype: Its antigen is not identified.

This sequence originates from a human donor in good health. The genes are TRBV7-9 and TRBJ1-1; 7 bases match TRBD1. Sequencing used CD4+ T cells from blood, cultured in vitro. This chain's CDR3 is CASSLRGRTEAFF. The CDR3 nucleotides read TGTGCCAGCAGCTTGAGGGGGCGGACTGAAGCTTTCTTT.